These T cell receptor beta chains were read from a single sample in a study of blood T cell repertoires in COVID-19. Using immunoSEQ multiplex PCR, the repertoire was profiled, and TCRdb retains in-frame clones only, with some absent. The sample includes 150,000 or so clones, 83% of them seen just once. Source material: PBMCs or T cells enriched from blood (not recorded which). The receptors here all came from a woman aged 45-60 years who had recovered from COVID-19. CDR3s include the opening cysteine and the closing phenylalanine or tryptophan. The order of the fields is clone size, V gene, J gene, D gene, CDR3 protein, CDR3 DNA. The D gene is left open where the match is weak. Clone size appears in some rows only: once, few, many, or a class for an expanded clone.

-	TRBV19	TRBJ1-5	TRBD1	CASSMGQGSNQPQHF	TGTGCCAGTAGTATGGGACAGGGTAGCAATCAGCCCCAGCATTTT
-	TRBV5-1	TRBJ2-3	-	CASSSGDTQYF	TGCGCCAGCAGCTCAGGAGATACGCAGTATTTT
-	TRBV9	TRBJ2-1	-	CASSESGISYNEQFF	TGTGCCAGCAGCGAGAGCGGAATCTCCTACAATGAGCAGTTCTTC
-	TRBV18	TRBJ1-2	TRBD1	CASSPGGQGASHYGYTF	TGTGCCAGCTCACCAGGGGGACAGGGGGCCTCCCACTATGGCTACACCTTC
once	TRBV19	TRBJ2-5	TRBD1	CASSTAARQGQETQYF	TGTGCCAGTAGTACTGCTGCGAGACAGGGACAGGAGACCCAGTACTTC
-	TRBV3-1/TRBV3-2	TRBJ2-1	-	CASSPETDSSSSYNEQFF	TGTGCCAGCAGCCCAGAAACGGACAGTTCCTCGTCCTACAATGAGCAGTTCTTC
-	TRBV7-2	TRBJ1-6	-	CASSLVGGPTKYNSPLHF	TGTGCCAGCAGCTTAGTCGGGGGTCCCACCAAGTATAATTCACCCCTCCACTTT
few	TRBV3-1/TRBV3-2	TRBJ1-1	-	CASRRGSNTEAFF	TGTGCCAGCAGGCGCGGGTCGAACACTGAAGCTTTCTTT
-	TRBV7-2	TRBJ1-1	-	CASRSAPGTEAFF	TGTGCCAGCAGGTCGGCCCCAGGGACTGAAGCTTTCTTT
-	TRBV3-1/TRBV3-2	TRBJ1-5	-	CASSQGDSYQPQHF	TGTGCCAGCAGCCAAGGCGACAGTTATCAGCCCCAGCATTTT
-	TRBV6-6	TRBJ2-3	-	CASSLSGLSTDTQYF	TGTGCCAGCAGCCTTAGCGGTTTAAGCACAGATACGCAGTATTTT
once	TRBV9	TRBJ1-4	TRBD1	CASSVASGEQGGEKLFF	TGTGCCAGCAGCGTAGCTTCTGGTGAACAGGGGGGAGAAAAACTGTTTTTT
-	TRBV19	TRBJ2-1	-	CASSISEVPNEQFF	TGTGCCAGTAGTATTTCGGAGGTTCCCAATGAGCAGTTCTTC
once	TRBV12-3/TRBV12-4	TRBJ1-6	-	CASSFSGNSPLHF	TGTGCCAGCAGTTTCTCGGGAAACTCACCCCTCCACTTT
few	TRBV15	TRBJ2-2	TRBD1	CATSRGTGQEHTGELFF	TGTGCCACCAGCAGAGGGACGGGACAGGAGCACACCGGGGAGCTGTTTTTT
-	TRBV12-3/TRBV12-4	TRBJ1-5	-	CARGGPYNQPQHF	TGTGCCAGAGGAGGACCCTACAATCAGCCCCAGCATTTT
-	TRBV29-1	TRBJ2-3	-	CSPMRADTQYF	TGCAGCCCTATGAGGGCAGATACGCAGTATTTT
-	TRBV27	TRBJ1-1	-	CASSLRRDTGPGTEAFF	TGTGCCAGCAGTCTGCGCCGGGACACCGGGCCGGGGACTGAAGCTTTCTTT